Listed below are T cell receptor beta chains from one sample, sequenced in a study of blood T cell repertoires in COVID-19. TCRdb keeps only in-frame clones here, not all; method: immunoSEQ multiplex PCR. The sample lists 84,000 or so clones, roughly 80% occurring once. Sample: peripheral blood. The receptor set was obtained from a human donor in a cohort sampled during active COVID-19. CDR3s include the opening cysteine and the closing phenylalanine or tryptophan. Each record gives: CDR3 DNA, CDR3 protein, CDR3 length, D gene, clone size, V gene, J gene. A D gene is named only where the DNA matches it firmly. For some rows the clone size is stated as once, few or many, or as a class when expanded; others skip it.

cdr3_nt: TGTGCCAGCAGCCCAGGACGCAGGGTCTATGGCTACACCTTC
cdr3_aa: CASSPGRRVYGYTF
cdr3_length: 14
d_call: -
clone_size: -
v_call: TRBV21-1
j_call: TRBJ1-2

cdr3_nt: TGTGCCATCAGTGAGTCCAGGCGTCCCTACGAGCAGTACTTC
cdr3_aa: CAISESRRPYEQYF
cdr3_length: 14
d_call: -
clone_size: -
v_call: TRBV10-3
j_call: TRBJ2-7

cdr3_nt: TGTGCCAGCAGTCCTCCCGGACTAGCGGGGGGGCCGCTAGCGCAGTATTTT
cdr3_aa: CASSPPGLAGGPLAQYF
cdr3_length: 17
d_call: TRBD2
clone_size: once
v_call: TRBV28
j_call: TRBJ2-3

cdr3_nt: TGTGCCAGCAGTTACAGCCAGGGGGTGAACACTGAAGCTTTCTTT
cdr3_aa: CASSYSQGVNTEAFF
cdr3_length: 15
d_call: TRBD1
clone_size: -
v_call: TRBV6-5
j_call: TRBJ1-1

cdr3_nt: TGTGCCAGCAGTTACAGGCGGGACCCGGGGTACGAGCAGTACTTC
cdr3_aa: CASSYRRDPGYEQYF
cdr3_length: 15
d_call: -
clone_size: few
v_call: TRBV6-5
j_call: TRBJ2-7

cdr3_nt: TGTGCCAGCTCCCGGGACAGGGATTCCTACGAGCAGTACTTC
cdr3_aa: CASSRDRDSYEQYF
cdr3_length: 14
d_call: TRBD1
clone_size: few
v_call: TRBV18
j_call: TRBJ2-7

cdr3_nt: TGTGCCAGCAGTGAATTTCTGGGGGGGAACACTGAAGCTTTCTTT
cdr3_aa: CASSEFLGGNTEAFF
cdr3_length: 15
d_call: -
clone_size: -
v_call: TRBV25-1
j_call: TRBJ1-1

cdr3_nt: TGTGCCAGCAGTTACTCGACTGTCCCCCGGGACAGCTACGAGCAGTACTTC
cdr3_aa: CASSYSTVPRDSYEQYF
cdr3_length: 17
d_call: TRBD1
clone_size: -
v_call: TRBV6-2/TRBV6-3
j_call: TRBJ2-7

cdr3_nt: TGTGCCAGCAGCGAGACTAGCGGAGGCGAGACCCAGTACTTC
cdr3_aa: CASSETSGGETQYF
cdr3_length: 14
d_call: TRBD2
clone_size: -
v_call: TRBV7-2
j_call: TRBJ2-5

cdr3_nt: TGTGCCAGCAGTGACTCGGGGGCGGGGGGCCCCACAGATACGCAGTATTTT
cdr3_aa: CASSDSGAGGPTDTQYF
cdr3_length: 17
d_call: TRBD2
clone_size: -
v_call: TRBV6-4
j_call: TRBJ2-3

cdr3_nt: TGTGCCTCCGAGATTAGGGGGACGAGTCAGCCCCAGCATTTT
cdr3_aa: CASEIRGTSQPQHF
cdr3_length: 14
d_call: -
clone_size: -
v_call: TRBV24-1
j_call: TRBJ1-5

cdr3_nt: TGTGCCAGCAGCTTGGGAGGAACACAAGAGACCCAGTACTTC
cdr3_aa: CASSLGGTQETQYF
cdr3_length: 14
d_call: -
clone_size: -
v_call: TRBV5-8
j_call: TRBJ2-5

cdr3_nt: TGTGCCAGCAGTTTAGAACAGTACTACGAGCAGTACTTC
cdr3_aa: CASSLEQYYEQYF
cdr3_length: 13
d_call: -
clone_size: -
v_call: TRBV12-3/TRBV12-4
j_call: TRBJ2-7

cdr3_nt: TGTGCCAGCAGTGGACACCGACGTCTTAATGGCTACACCTTC
cdr3_aa: CASSGHRRLNGYTF
cdr3_length: 14
d_call: -
clone_size: few
v_call: TRBV9
j_call: TRBJ1-2

cdr3_nt: TGTGCCAGCAGCCCACAGGGGGCTGGCGTTTACGAGCAGTACTTC
cdr3_aa: CASSPQGAGVYEQYF
cdr3_length: 15
d_call: TRBD1
clone_size: -
v_call: TRBV7-3
j_call: TRBJ2-7

cdr3_nt: TGTGCCATCAGTGCTAGTGGGACAAAGGCCGCTTTCTTT
cdr3_aa: CAISASGTKAAFF
cdr3_length: 13
d_call: -
clone_size: -
v_call: TRBV10-3
j_call: TRBJ1-1

cdr3_nt: TGCGCCAGCAGCCCTAGACTTTCCAACTATGGCTACACCTTC
cdr3_aa: CASSPRLSNYGYTF
cdr3_length: 14
d_call: -
clone_size: few
v_call: TRBV4-1
j_call: TRBJ1-2

cdr3_nt: TGTGCCAGCAGCGACGGACAGGGTATGAACACTGAAGCTTTCTTT
cdr3_aa: CASSDGQGMNTEAFF
cdr3_length: 15
d_call: TRBD1
clone_size: -
v_call: TRBV5-4
j_call: TRBJ1-1

cdr3_nt: TGTGCCAGCAGTGAAATGTCGTTCGTAACTGAAGCTTTCTTT
cdr3_aa: CASSEMSFVTEAFF
cdr3_length: 14
d_call: -
clone_size: few
v_call: TRBV2
j_call: TRBJ1-1

cdr3_nt: TGTGCCACCAGCAGAGGGCAGCAAGAGACCCAGTACTTC
cdr3_aa: CATSRGQQETQYF
cdr3_length: 13
d_call: -
clone_size: -
v_call: TRBV15
j_call: TRBJ2-5

cdr3_nt: TGTGCCAGCAGCTTAGGACTAGCGGGGGGTACTAGCACAGATACGCAGTATTTT
cdr3_aa: CASSLGLAGGTSTDTQYF
cdr3_length: 18
d_call: TRBD2
clone_size: -
v_call: TRBV11-2
j_call: TRBJ2-3

cdr3_nt: TGCGCCAGCAGCGCCGGGACCCCCCGGGGGAACACCATATATTTT
cdr3_aa: CASSAGTPRGNTIYF
cdr3_length: 15
d_call: -
clone_size: -
v_call: TRBV4-3
j_call: TRBJ1-3

cdr3_nt: TGTGCCAGCAGGTCCCCACTAGCGGGGGGGCCTCGCGAGCAGTACTTC
cdr3_aa: CASRSPLAGGPREQYF
cdr3_length: 16
d_call: TRBD2
clone_size: -
v_call: TRBV2
j_call: TRBJ2-7

cdr3_nt: TGTGCCAGCAGCTCGGACAGTCAGCCCCAGCATTTT
cdr3_aa: CASSSDSQPQHF
cdr3_length: 12
d_call: -
clone_size: -
v_call: TRBV7-9
j_call: TRBJ1-5

cdr3_nt: TGTGCCAGCAGGACCGGACAGTCCTACGAGCAGTACTTC
cdr3_aa: CASRTGQSYEQYF
cdr3_length: 13
d_call: -
clone_size: -
v_call: TRBV3-1/TRBV3-2
j_call: TRBJ2-7

cdr3_nt: TGTGCCAGCAGCGCCTCAAGGACGGGAAACTATGGCTACACCTTC
cdr3_aa: CASSASRTGNYGYTF
cdr3_length: 15
d_call: -
clone_size: few
v_call: TRBV5-6
j_call: TRBJ1-2

cdr3_nt: TGTGCCAGCAGCGACCCGGATAGGGGGCAAAACGAGCAGTACTTC
cdr3_aa: CASSDPDRGQNEQYF
cdr3_length: 15
d_call: TRBD1
clone_size: -
v_call: TRBV9
j_call: TRBJ2-7

cdr3_nt: TGTGCCAGCAGCTTGATTTCCAGGGGATCAAACTATGGCTACACCTTC
cdr3_aa: CASSLISRGSNYGYTF
cdr3_length: 16
d_call: -
clone_size: -
v_call: TRBV5-4
j_call: TRBJ1-2

cdr3_nt: TGTGCCAGAACCTTATCAGGGGTGAGACAAGAGACCCAGTACTTC
cdr3_aa: CARTLSGVRQETQYF
cdr3_length: 15
d_call: -
clone_size: once
v_call: TRBV6-6
j_call: TRBJ2-5

cdr3_nt: TGTGCCAGCAGCCAGGAGCGGGGGGCCCCCTACGAGCAGTACTTC
cdr3_aa: CASSQERGAPYEQYF
cdr3_length: 15
d_call: TRBD2
clone_size: -
v_call: TRBV4-2
j_call: TRBJ2-7

cdr3_nt: TGCGCCAGCAGCTTGACAGGGAACACTGAAGCTTTCTTT
cdr3_aa: CASSLTGNTEAFF
cdr3_length: 13
d_call: -
clone_size: -
v_call: TRBV5-1
j_call: TRBJ1-1

cdr3_nt: TGCGCCAGCAGCCACGGACAGGGGGCGGACTATGGCTACACCTTC
cdr3_aa: CASSHGQGADYGYTF
cdr3_length: 15
d_call: TRBD1
clone_size: -
v_call: TRBV5-1
j_call: TRBJ1-2

cdr3_nt: TGTGCCACCAGTGACCCCTACTACGAGCAGTACTTC
cdr3_aa: CATSDPYYEQYF
cdr3_length: 12
d_call: -
clone_size: -
v_call: TRBV24-1
j_call: TRBJ2-7

cdr3_nt: TGCAGCGTTGAAACCGGGACAGGGCCGATCTACGAGCAGTACTTC
cdr3_aa: CSVETGTGPIYEQYF
cdr3_length: 15
d_call: TRBD1
clone_size: -
v_call: TRBV29-1
j_call: TRBJ2-7

cdr3_nt: TGCGCCAGCAGCTTAACAGGGGGCAACTATGGCTACACCTTC
cdr3_aa: CASSLTGGNYGYTF
cdr3_length: 14
d_call: TRBD1
clone_size: -
v_call: TRBV5-1
j_call: TRBJ1-2

cdr3_nt: TGTGCCAGCAGTTCACGGACTAGCGGGGGTTTCTACGAGCAGTACTTC
cdr3_aa: CASSSRTSGGFYEQYF
cdr3_length: 16
d_call: TRBD2
clone_size: -
v_call: TRBV27
j_call: TRBJ2-7

cdr3_nt: TGTGCCAGCATGCTAGTCGGGGGTTTGTTGGCAGGCGAGCAGTACTTC
cdr3_aa: CASMLVGGLLAGEQYF
cdr3_length: 16
d_call: -
clone_size: -
v_call: TRBV2
j_call: TRBJ2-7

cdr3_nt: TGTGCCACCCCCCGGGCGGGAGGTTCGTTAGAGACCCAGTACTTC
cdr3_aa: CATPRAGGSLETQYF
cdr3_length: 15
d_call: TRBD2
clone_size: -
v_call: TRBV24-1
j_call: TRBJ2-5

cdr3_nt: TGCGCCAGCAGCCAAGTGATCTTCGCGGACTATGGCTACACCTTC
cdr3_aa: CASSQVIFADYGYTF
cdr3_length: 15
d_call: -
clone_size: -
v_call: TRBV4-3
j_call: TRBJ1-2

cdr3_nt: TGTGCCAGCATGCGCCTGCCTGGCGGGGGGGCCTACAATGAGCAGTTCTTC
cdr3_aa: CASMRLPGGGAYNEQFF
cdr3_length: 17
d_call: TRBD2
clone_size: few
v_call: TRBV7-6
j_call: TRBJ2-1